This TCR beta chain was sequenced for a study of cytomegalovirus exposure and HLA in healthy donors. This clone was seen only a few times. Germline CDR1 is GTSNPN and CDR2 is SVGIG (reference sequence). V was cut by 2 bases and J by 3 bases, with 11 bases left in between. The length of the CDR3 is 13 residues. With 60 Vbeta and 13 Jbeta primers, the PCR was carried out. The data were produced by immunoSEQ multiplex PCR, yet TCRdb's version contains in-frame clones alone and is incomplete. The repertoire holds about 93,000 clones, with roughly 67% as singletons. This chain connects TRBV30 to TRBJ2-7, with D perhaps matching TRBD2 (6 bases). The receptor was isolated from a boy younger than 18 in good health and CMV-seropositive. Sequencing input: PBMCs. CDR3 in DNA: TGTGCCTGGAGTAAAACGGGGGTCTACGAGCAGTACTTC. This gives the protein CAWSKTGVYEQYF.